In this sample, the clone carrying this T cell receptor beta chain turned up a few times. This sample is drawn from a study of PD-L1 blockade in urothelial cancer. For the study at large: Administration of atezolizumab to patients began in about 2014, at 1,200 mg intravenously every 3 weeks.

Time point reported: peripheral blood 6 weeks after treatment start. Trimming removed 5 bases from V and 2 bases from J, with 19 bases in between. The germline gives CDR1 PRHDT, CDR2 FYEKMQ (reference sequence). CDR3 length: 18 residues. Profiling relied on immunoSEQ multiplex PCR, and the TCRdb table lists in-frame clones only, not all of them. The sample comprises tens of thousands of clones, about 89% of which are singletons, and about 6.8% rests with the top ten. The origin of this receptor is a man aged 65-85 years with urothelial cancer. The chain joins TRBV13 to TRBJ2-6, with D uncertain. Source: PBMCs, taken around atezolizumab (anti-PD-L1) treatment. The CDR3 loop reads CASSPLSERKPGANVLTF. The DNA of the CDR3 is TGTGCCAGCAGCCCCTTGAGTGAGAGGAAGCCTGGGGCCAACGTCCTGACTTTC.